These T cell receptor beta chains were read from a single sample in a study of T-cell reconstitution after alpha-beta-depleted transplantation in children. Each CDR3 protein is one row after TCRdb ran MiXCR on the PCR reads. This sample has hundreds of thousands of distinct CDR3 sequences; roughly 15% occur once, and the top ten carry 0.9% to 1.2%. The material was PBMCs from the stem cell graft donor, obtained from the stem cell graft. The receptor set was obtained from a human donor who donated a stem cell graft to a child with acute myeloid leukemia. Each CDR3 is given with its conserved first and last residue.

V: TRBV7-2; length: 17; CDR3: CASSLFQLTKGKNIQYF
V: TRBV5-1; length: 13; CDR3: CASSFKYQETQYF
V: TRBV20-1; length: 16; CDR3: CCADGTSGGAGETQYF
V: TRBV6-2/TRBV6-3; length: 14; CDR3: CASSYRAPGETQYF
V: TRBV10-3; length: 18; CDR3: CAISEYGTSGGPTNEQFF
V: TRBV20-1; length: 16; CDR3: CSATRSRGSENSPLHF
V: TRBV7-9; length: 13; CDR3: CATRAGGGYEQYF
V: TRBV29-1; length: 13; CDR3: CSVGAGVGQPQHF
V: TRBV5-1; length: 15; CDR3: CASSQDGSSGNTIYF
V: TRBV20-1; length: 14; CDR3: CSARDFQGSYEQYF
V: TRBV5-1; length: 14; CDR3: CASSVRDRADTQYF
V: TRBV29-1; length: 13; CDR3: CSADSPNTGELFF
V: TRBV9; length: 16; CDR3: CASSVDTGASRYEQYF
V: TRBV28; length: 14; CDR3: CASTRTPLQETQYF
V: TRBV20-1; length: 13; CDR3: CSAGGGQNTEAFF
V: TRBV30; length: 13; CDR3: CAWSPQGTREQYF
V: TRBV7-2; length: 13; CDR3: CASSPGPLREQYF
V: TRBV7-2; length: 16; CDR3: CASSSRLAGGRNEQFF
V: TRBV4-3; length: 15; CDR3: CASSQDSARKETQYF
V: TRBV12-3/TRBV12-4; length: 15; CDR3: CASSAGILAKNIQYF